This TCR beta chain was recovered during a study of spatial heterogeneity in lung cancer. Broader study findings: One measure, the expanded intratumoral alpha and beta TCR count, tracked tumor mutation counts.

TCRdb reprocessed the 5' RACE reads via MiXCR and lists one record per CDR3 protein. The sample records thousands of distinct CDR3 sequences, 1.3% being singletons. CDR1 and CDR2 from the germline V gene are SGHTA and FQGTGA. The CDR3 extends over 15 amino acids. Trimming removed 5 bases at V and 5 bases at J, with 18 bases between. Time point given: sample taken at primary tumor resection. The input material, whole RNA from tumor, nontumor lung or frozen PBMC, was sequenced unsorted. This clonotype was observed at least ten times. Its antigen remains unknown. The material was lung tumor tissue, obtained at surgery. The chain recombines TRBV7-3 with TRBJ2-5; D is possibly TRBD1 (7 bases). This TCR was recovered from a male donor with early-stage non-small cell lung cancer. The chain's CDR3 is CASSPSTGRKETQYF. CDR3 DNA sequence: TGTGCCAGCAGCCCGTCGACAGGGAGGAAGGAGACCCAGTACTTC.